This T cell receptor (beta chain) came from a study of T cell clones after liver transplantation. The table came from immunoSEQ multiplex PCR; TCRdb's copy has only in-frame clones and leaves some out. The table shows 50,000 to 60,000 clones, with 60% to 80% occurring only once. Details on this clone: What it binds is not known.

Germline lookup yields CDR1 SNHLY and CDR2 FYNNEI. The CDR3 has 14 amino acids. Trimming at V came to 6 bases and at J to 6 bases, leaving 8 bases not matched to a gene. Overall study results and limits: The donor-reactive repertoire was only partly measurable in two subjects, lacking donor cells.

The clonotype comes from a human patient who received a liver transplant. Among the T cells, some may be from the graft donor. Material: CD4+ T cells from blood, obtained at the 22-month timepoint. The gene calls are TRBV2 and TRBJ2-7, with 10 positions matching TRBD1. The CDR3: CASRGRQGASEQYF. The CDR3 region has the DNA TGTGCCAGCAGGGGCCGACAGGGGGCGAGCGAGCAGTACTTC.